This TCR beta chain was sequenced in a study of shared clonotypes between healthy human individuals. Study-wide background: The cohort comprised a couple of women and a few men. Their ages spanned 18 to 49 years. For every donor, three CD4 naive, three CD4 memory, two CD8 naive and one CD8 memory plates were used. General study results and limits: The four-donor shared clonotypes exceeded non-shared clonotypes in generation probability, with non-shared ones scoring lower. Limited genetic and exposure-history diversity came from having few donors.

Germline loops: CDR1 WSHSY, CDR2 SAAADI. Trimming cost V 7 bases and J 4 bases; bases outside gene matches: 2. This CDR3 contains 13 residues. The repertoire was sequenced with immunoSEQ multiplex PCR; TCRdb's copy has only in-frame clones and lacks some. The profile shows millions of clones, approximately 94% of them singletons. A single count supports this clone. Its antigen is not known. The rearrangement joins TRBV10-2 to TRBJ1-5; TRBD1 matches at 9 bases. The origin of this receptor is a man in his late teens or twenties in good health. Material for sequencing was naive CD4+ T cells sorted from blood. Subset specified: CD45RA+ positively selected. The CDR3 protein is CASTGQGNQPQHF. In DNA form, the CDR3 reads TGCGCCAGCACGGGACAGGGAAATCAGCCCCAGCATTTT.